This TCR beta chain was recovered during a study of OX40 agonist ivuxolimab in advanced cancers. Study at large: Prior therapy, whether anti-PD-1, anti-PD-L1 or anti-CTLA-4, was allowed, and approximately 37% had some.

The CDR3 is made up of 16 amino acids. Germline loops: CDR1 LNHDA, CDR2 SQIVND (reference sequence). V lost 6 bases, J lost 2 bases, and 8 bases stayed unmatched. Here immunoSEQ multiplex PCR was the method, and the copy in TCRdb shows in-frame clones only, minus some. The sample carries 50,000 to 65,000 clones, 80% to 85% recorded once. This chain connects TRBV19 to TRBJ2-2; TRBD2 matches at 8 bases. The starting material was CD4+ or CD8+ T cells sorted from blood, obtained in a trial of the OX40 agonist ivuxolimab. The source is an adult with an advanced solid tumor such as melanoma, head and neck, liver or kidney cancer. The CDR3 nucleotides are TGTGCCAGTAGGCATGCGGGGGGCTTAAACACCGGGGAGCTGTTTTTT. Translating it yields CASRHAGGLNTGELFF.